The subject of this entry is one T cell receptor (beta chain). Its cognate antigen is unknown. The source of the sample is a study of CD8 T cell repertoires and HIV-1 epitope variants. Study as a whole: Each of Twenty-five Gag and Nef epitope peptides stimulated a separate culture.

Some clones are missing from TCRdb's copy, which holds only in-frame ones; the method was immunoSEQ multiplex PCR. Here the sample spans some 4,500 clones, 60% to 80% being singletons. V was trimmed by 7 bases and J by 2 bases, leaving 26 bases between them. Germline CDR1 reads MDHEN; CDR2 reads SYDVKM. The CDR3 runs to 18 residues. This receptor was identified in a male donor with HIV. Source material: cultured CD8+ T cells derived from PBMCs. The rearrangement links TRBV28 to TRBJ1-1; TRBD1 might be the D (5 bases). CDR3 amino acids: CASNARVRSHRPNTEAFF. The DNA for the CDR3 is TGTGCCAGCAATGCCAGGGTTCGCAGTCATCGCCCTAACACTGAAGCTTTCTTT.